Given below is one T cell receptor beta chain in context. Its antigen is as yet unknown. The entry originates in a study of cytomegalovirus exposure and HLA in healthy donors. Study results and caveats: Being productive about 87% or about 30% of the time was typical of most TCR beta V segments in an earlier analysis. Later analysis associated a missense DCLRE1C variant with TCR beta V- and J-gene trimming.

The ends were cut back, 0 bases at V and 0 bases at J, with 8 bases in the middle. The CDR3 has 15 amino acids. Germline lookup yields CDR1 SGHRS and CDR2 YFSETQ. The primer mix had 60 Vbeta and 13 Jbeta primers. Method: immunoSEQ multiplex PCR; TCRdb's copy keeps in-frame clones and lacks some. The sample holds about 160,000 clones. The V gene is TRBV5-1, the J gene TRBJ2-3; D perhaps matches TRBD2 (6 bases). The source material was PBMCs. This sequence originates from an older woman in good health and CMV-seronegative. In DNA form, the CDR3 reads TGCGCCAGCAGCTTGGGTAGCGGTAGCACAGATACGCAGTATTTT. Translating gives CASSLGSGSTDTQYF.